A selection of T cell receptor beta chains follows, all from one sample in a study of Graves' ophthalmopathy and Graves' hyperthyroidism. MiXCR, run by TCRdb on the multiplex PCR reads, gives a single entry per CDR3 protein. The sample records 580,000 or so distinct CDR3 sequences, approximately 35% being singletons. Sequenced input: peripheral blood or thyroid tissue (not recorded which). These receptors were obtained from an adult man with Graves' hyperthyroidism. CDR3s include the opening cysteine and the closing phenylalanine or tryptophan. A D gene is named only where the DNA matches it firmly. Rows may omit the clone size; those that give it use once, few, many or a size class.

V	D	J	size	DNA	CDR3
TRBV2	TRBD2	TRBJ2-1	few	TGTGCCAGCAGTGGGTCTAGCGGGTACAATGAGCAGTTCTTC	CASSGSSGYNEQFF
TRBV10-3	TRBD1	TRBJ1-2	-	TGTGCCATCAGTAGACCCCTCCGGGACAGGGGAAACTATGGCTACACCTTC	CAISRPLRDRGNYGYTF
TRBV12-3/TRBV12-4	TRBD1	TRBJ1-6	few	TGTGCCAGCAGTTTAAGTGTACAGGGGAATAATTCACCCCTCCACTTT	CASSLSVQGNNSPLHF
TRBV10-3	TRBD1	TRBJ2-6	few	TGTGCCAGCAGTGCCGCCGGGCAGGGGGCGTTTGGGGCCAACGTCCTGACTTTC	CASSAAGQGAFGANVLTF
TRBV5-6	TRBD1	TRBJ1-1	many	TGTGCCACAACCCCGACAGGGAGGAGGTCTGAAGCTTTCTTT	CATTPTGRRSEAFF
TRBV5-1	-	TRBJ1-3	-	TGTGCCAGCAGCCAAGTTTGGAACACCATATATTTT	CASSQVWNTIYF
TRBV7-8	-	TRBJ1-6	many	TGTGCCAGCAGCTTAGGGGCAAGGACCACGGGGTTTACCCTCCACTTT	CASSLGARTTGFTLHF
TRBV7-2	-	TRBJ1-4	-	TGTGCCAGCAGTTACACCGGGCAGACGACTAATGAAAAACTGTTTTTT	CASSYTGQTTNEKLFF
TRBV7-4	TRBD1	TRBJ2-7	-	TGTGCCAGCAGCGCCAGAGGGTTAGTGGACAGGGAAGATGAGCAGTACTTC	CASSARGLVDREDEQYF
TRBV6-2/TRBV6-3	TRBD2	TRBJ2-2	-	TGTGCCAGCAGTTATACACTAGCGGGAGCCCAAGGGGAGCTGTTTTTT	CASSYTLAGAQGELFF
TRBV7-8	-	TRBJ1-5	-	TGTGCCAGCGGACGGGGGGATCAGCCCCAGCATTTT	CASGRGDQPQHF
TRBV5-8	-	TRBJ2-5	many	TGTGCCAGCAGCCTGGAGGGCGGGGCGTACCAAGAGACCCAGTACTTC	CASSLEGGAYQETQYF
TRBV6-5	TRBD1	TRBJ1-1	many	TGTGCCAGCAGTTACGCGACAGGGAGGGGGAACACTGAAGCTTTCTTT	CASSYATGRGNTEAFF
TRBV10-3	TRBD1	TRBJ2-7	-	TGTGCCATCAGCGGGACAGGGATCCACAAGCAGTACTTC	CAISGTGIHKQYF
TRBV29-1	TRBD2	TRBJ2-3	many	TGCAGCGTTGCCGGGACTAGCGGTTTCACAGATACGCAGTATTTT	CSVAGTSGFTDTQYF
TRBV9	-	TRBJ1-1	many	TGTGCCAGCAGCGTAGATCCGTTCATGAACACTGAAGCTTTCTTT	CASSVDPFMNTEAFF
TRBV6-6	-	TRBJ1-3	-	TGTGCCAGCAGTGAAGGTCCCTTCTCTGGAATCACCATATATTTT	CASSEGPFSGITIYF
TRBV15	-	TRBJ2-5	-	TGTGCCACCAGCAGAGTGGCGGGGAAACAAGAGACCCAGTACTTC	CATSRVAGKQETQYF
TRBV2	TRBD2	TRBJ2-7	many	TGTGCCAGCGATCCAGCGGGGGGGCAAGACTACGAGCAGTACTTC	CASDPAGGQDYEQYF
TRBV29-1	-	TRBJ1-3	many	TGCAGCGTTGCCTCTGGGGTGGCACGAGAAGACACCATATATTTT	CSVASGVAREDTIYF
TRBV20-1	-	TRBJ1-3	many	TGCAGTGCTAGAGATAGCGATGGGGACACCATATATTTT	CSARDSDGDTIYF
TRBV6-1	-	TRBJ1-1	-	TGTGCCACCTTTAAATCCTCCATGAACACTGAAGCTTTCTTT	CATFKSSMNTEAFF
TRBV29-1	-	TRBJ1-1	-	TGCAGTTTAACTCACTCACAGAACACTGAAGCTTTCTTT	CSLTHSQNTEAFF
TRBV12-3/TRBV12-4	-	TRBJ1-6	many	TGTGCCAGCAGTTTACCCGGTCGCTCACCCCTCCACTTT	CASSLPGRSPLHF
TRBV2	TRBD1	TRBJ2-7	many	TGTGCCAGCAGTGAACAGGGGGTAGGCGAGCAGTACTTC	CASSEQGVGEQYF
TRBV10-3	-	TRBJ1-6	-	TGTGCCATCAGTGAGACAGGCGAGAATTCACCCCTCCACTTT	CAISETGENSPLHF
TRBV12-3/TRBV12-4	TRBD1	TRBJ2-7	few	TGTGCCAGCAGAGCGACAGGGTACGAGCAGTACTTC	CASRATGYEQYF
TRBV7-2	TRBD2	TRBJ2-5	many	TGTGCCAGCAGAAAAACTAGCGGGGGCCTCCCGGCGGAGACCCAGTACTTC	CASRKTSGGLPAETQYF
TRBV7-2	TRBD2	TRBJ2-7	many	TGTGCCAGCAGCTCCCCTAGCGGGGGCTACGAGCAGTACTTC	CASSSPSGGYEQYF
TRBV5-1	-	TRBJ2-7	few	TGCGCCAGCACCCGTGCTAGCCGAGATTCCTACGAGCAGTACTTC	CASTRASRDSYEQYF
TRBV27	TRBD1	TRBJ1-1	many	TGTGCCAGCAAGGACAGGGCGGATGAAGTTTCTTTCTTT	CASKDRADEVSFF
TRBV29-1	TRBD1	TRBJ1-6	-	TGCAGCGTCCGTGGGCAGGGGGATTCACCCCTCCACTTT	CSVRGQGDSPLHF
TRBV7-9	-	TRBJ2-5	-	TGTGCCAGCAGCTTAGTTGAGGGCAGCGGGGAGACCCAGTACTTC	CASSLVEGSGETQYF
TRBV20-1	-	TRBJ1-2	many	TGCAGTGCTAGAGAAGTCTATGGCTACACCTTC	CSAREVYGYTF
TRBV5-8	TRBD1	TRBJ2-7	many	TGTGCCAGCAGCTTATCCCGAGGACAGGGGGTCAACGAGCAGTACTTC	CASSLSRGQGVNEQYF
TRBV14	-	TRBJ2-7	many	TGTGCCAGCAGCCAAGAGGGGGGCTACTCTTCCTACGAGCAGTACTTC	CASSQEGGYSSYEQYF
TRBV15	-	TRBJ2-5	many	TGTGCCACCAGCCTTGAGCAAGAGACCCAGTACTTC	CATSLEQETQYF
TRBV7-9	-	TRBJ2-1	few	TGTGCCAGCAGTGAAGGGATGCGGGATGAGCAGTTCTTC	CASSEGMRDEQFF
TRBV5-1	-	TRBJ1-5	-	TGCGCCAGCAGCTTCAGGGGAGGCAATCAGCCCCAGCATTTT	CASSFRGGNQPQHF
TRBV7-2	-	TRBJ1-1	many	TGTGCCAGCAGCTTAGGGGGGGACGGCACTGAAGCTTTCTTT	CASSLGGDGTEAFF
TRBV7-2	-	TRBJ1-1	many	TGTGCCAGCAGCTTAGCCAAGGGGAGGAACACTGAAGCTTTCTTT	CASSLAKGRNTEAFF
TRBV10-3	-	TRBJ1-1	once	TGTGCCAGCACCGAAACGGGGTCGACAGATAGGAACACTGAAGCTTTCTTT	CASTETGSTDRNTEAFF
TRBV4-1	-	TRBJ1-4	-	TGCGCCAGCAGCCTAGGGCCTGGGGCTAATGAAAAACTGTTTTTT	CASSLGPGANEKLFF
TRBV7-9	-	TRBJ2-3	-	TGTGCCAGCAGCTCCCTGGGACCGGGAGATACGCAGTATTTT	CASSSLGPGDTQYF
TRBV7-6	TRBD1	TRBJ2-7	many	TGTGCCAGCAGCCGGATACAGGGGGCTTCCTACGAGCAGTACTTC	CASSRIQGASYEQYF
TRBV7-2	-	TRBJ2-7	few	TGTGCCAGCAGCTTAGGTGCGGGAACTCCCTACGAGCAGTACTTC	CASSLGAGTPYEQYF
TRBV7-9	-	TRBJ2-7	-	TGTGCCAGCAGCTTGGAAGGGGGGACCTCCTACGAGCAGTACTTC	CASSLEGGTSYEQYF
TRBV5-8	-	TRBJ1-4	-	TGTGCCAGCAGCTTTTGGACAAGCGAAGGGGAGGAAAAACTGTTTTTT	CASSFWTSEGEEKLFF
TRBV3-1	-	TRBJ1-1	many	TGTGCCAGCAGCCAAGAACAGGAGAGCACTGAAGCTTTCTTT	CASSQEQESTEAFF
TRBV10-3	-	TRBJ2-1	few	TGTGCCATCAGTGCGCGGGACATAAACAATGAGCAGTTCTTC	CAISARDINNEQFF
TRBV30	TRBD2	TRBJ2-7	-	TGTGCCTGGAGTATGGGAGCGGGAGTTTACGAGCAGTACTTC	CAWSMGAGVYEQYF
TRBV7-3	-	TRBJ1-1	-	TGTGCCAGCAGCTCCACAATGAACACTGAAGTTTTCTTT	CASSSTMNTEVFF
TRBV20-1	-	TRBJ1-4	many	TGCAGTGCTAGAGATTTAGGATATGCGAAACTGTTTTTT	CSARDLGYAKLFF
TRBV27	TRBD1	TRBJ1-5	-	TGTGCCAGTCAGGACAGGGGGCTTCGCAATCAGCCCCAGCATTTT	CASQDRGLRNQPQHF
TRBV7-2	TRBD2	TRBJ2-6	-	TGTGCCAGCAGCTTAGGAGCGGGGCTCGGCCTGACTTTC	CASSLGAGLGLTF
TRBV6-5	TRBD1	TRBJ1-2	many	TGTGCCAGCATGGGACAGGCTAACTATGGCTACACCTTC	CASMGQANYGYTF
TRBV2	-	TRBJ2-7	-	TGTGCCAGCGGTGGGGGAGAGGGGTCGGGTGAGCAGATCTTC	CASGGGEGSGEQIF
TRBV7-2	-	TRBJ1-6	few	TGTGCCAGCAGCCGGGGGTACGACGAAACGTATAATTCACCCCTCCACTTT	CASSRGYDETYNSPLHF
TRBV5-6	-	TRBJ2-7	many	TGTGCCAGCAGCCGCGCGTCGAGTTGGGGAAACTACGAGCAGTACTTC	CASSRASSWGNYEQYF